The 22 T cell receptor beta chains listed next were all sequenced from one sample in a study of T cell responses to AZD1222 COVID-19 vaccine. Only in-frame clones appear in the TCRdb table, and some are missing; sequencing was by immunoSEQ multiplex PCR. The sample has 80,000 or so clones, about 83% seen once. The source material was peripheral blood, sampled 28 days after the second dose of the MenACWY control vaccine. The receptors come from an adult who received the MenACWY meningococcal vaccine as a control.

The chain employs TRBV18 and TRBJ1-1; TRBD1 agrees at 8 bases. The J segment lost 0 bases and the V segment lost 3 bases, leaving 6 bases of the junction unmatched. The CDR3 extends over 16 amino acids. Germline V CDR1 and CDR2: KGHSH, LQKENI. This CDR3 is CASSPVTGGVNTEAFF. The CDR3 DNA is TGTGCCAGCTCACCCGTTACAGGGGGAGTGAACACTGAAGCTTTCTTT.

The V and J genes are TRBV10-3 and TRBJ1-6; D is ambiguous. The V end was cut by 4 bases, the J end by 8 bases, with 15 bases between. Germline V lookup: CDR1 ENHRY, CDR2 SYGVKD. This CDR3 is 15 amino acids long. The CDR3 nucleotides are TGTGCCATCAGTGCCGTGGCAAGAAGGGATTCACCCCTCCACTTT. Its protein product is CAISAVARRDSPLHF.

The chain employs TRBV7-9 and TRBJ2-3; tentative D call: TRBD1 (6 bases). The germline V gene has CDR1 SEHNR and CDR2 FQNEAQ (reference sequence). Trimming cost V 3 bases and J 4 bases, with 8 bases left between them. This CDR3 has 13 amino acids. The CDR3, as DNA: TGTGCCAGCAGCTTCACAGGGTCAGATACGCAGTATTTT. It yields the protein CASSFTGSDTQYF. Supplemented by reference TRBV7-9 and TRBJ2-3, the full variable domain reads DTGVSQNPRHKITKRGQNVTFRCDPISEHNRLYWYRQTLGQGPEFLTYFQNEAQLEKSRLLSDRFSAERPKGSFSTLEIQRTEQGDSAMYLCASSFTGSDTQYFGPGTRLTVL.

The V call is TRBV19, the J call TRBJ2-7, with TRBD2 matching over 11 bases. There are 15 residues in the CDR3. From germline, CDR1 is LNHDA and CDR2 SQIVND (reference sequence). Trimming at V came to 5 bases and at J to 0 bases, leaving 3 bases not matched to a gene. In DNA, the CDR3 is TGTGCCAGTAGTGAGGGACTAGCGGTCTCCTACGAGCAGTACTTC. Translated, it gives CASSEGLAVSYEQYF.

The CDR3 bases are TGTGCCAGCAGCAAAACAAGGGGGAATTCACCCCTCCACTTT. Translating it yields CASSKTRGNSPLHF. The chain has TRBV7-8 and TRBJ1-6; tentative D call: TRBD1 (6 bases). Germline V gene sequence: CDR1 SGHVS, CDR2 FQNEAQ. V dropped 5 bases and J dropped 7 bases, with 12 bases sitting between them. This CDR3 has 14 residues.

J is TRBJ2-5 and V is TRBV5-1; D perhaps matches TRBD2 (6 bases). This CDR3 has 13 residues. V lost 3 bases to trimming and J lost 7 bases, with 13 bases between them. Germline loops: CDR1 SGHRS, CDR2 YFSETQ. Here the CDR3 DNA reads TGCGCCAGCAGCTCGGGGGTCGGCGGGACCCAGTACTTC. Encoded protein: CASSSGVGGTQYF.

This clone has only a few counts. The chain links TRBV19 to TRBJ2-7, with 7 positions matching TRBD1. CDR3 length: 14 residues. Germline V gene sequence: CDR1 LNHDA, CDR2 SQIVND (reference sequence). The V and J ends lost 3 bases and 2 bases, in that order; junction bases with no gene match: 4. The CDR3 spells CASSIRDRPYEQYF. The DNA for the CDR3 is TGTGCCAGTAGTATCCGGGACAGACCCTACGAGCAGTACTTC.

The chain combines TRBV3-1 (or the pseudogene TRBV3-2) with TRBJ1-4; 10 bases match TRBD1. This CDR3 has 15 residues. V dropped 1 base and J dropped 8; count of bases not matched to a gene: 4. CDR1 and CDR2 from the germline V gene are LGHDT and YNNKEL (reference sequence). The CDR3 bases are TGTGCCAGCAGCCAAGGAGGGACAGGGGAAGAAAAACTGTTTTTT. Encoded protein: CASSQGGTGEEKLFF.

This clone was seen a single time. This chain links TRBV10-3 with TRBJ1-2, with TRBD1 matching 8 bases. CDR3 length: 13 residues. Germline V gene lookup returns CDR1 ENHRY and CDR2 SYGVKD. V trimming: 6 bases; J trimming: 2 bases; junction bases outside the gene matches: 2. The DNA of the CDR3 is TGTGCCATCAGGAGACAGGGGAACTATGGCTACACCTTC. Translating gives CAIRRQGNYGYTF.

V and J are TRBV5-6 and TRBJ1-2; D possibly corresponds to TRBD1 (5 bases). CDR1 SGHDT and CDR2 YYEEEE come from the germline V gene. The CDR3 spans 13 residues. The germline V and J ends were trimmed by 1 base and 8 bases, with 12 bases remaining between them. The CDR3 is CASSLWDAVGYTF. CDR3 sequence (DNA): TGTGCCAGCAGCTTGTGGGACGCTGTGGGCTACACCTTC.

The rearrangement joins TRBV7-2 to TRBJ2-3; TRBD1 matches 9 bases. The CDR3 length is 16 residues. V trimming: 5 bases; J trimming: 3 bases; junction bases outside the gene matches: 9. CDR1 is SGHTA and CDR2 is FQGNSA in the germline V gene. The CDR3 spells CASSHRQGGSTDTQYF. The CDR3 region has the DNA TGTGCCAGCAGCCACAGACAGGGGGGCTCTACAGATACGCAGTATTTT.

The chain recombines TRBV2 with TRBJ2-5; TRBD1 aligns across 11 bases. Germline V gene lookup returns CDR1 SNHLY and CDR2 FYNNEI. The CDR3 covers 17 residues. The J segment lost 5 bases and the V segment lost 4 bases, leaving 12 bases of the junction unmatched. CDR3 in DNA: TGTGCCAGCAGTGTGGGGCTAGGACAGGGGGCGAGGGAGACCCAGTACTTC. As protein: CASSVGLGQGARETQYF.

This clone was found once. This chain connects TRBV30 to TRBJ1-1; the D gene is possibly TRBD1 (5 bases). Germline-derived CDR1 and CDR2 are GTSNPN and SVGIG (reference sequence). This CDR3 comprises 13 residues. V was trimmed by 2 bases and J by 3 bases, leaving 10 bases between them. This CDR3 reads CAWSPDSYTEAFF. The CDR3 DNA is TGTGCCTGGAGTCCAGACAGCTACACTGAAGCTTTCTTT.

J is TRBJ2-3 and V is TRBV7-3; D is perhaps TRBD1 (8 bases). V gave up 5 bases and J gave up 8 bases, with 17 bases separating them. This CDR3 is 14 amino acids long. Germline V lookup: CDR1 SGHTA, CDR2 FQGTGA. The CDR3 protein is CASSPTGEGGTQYF. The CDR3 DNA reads TGTGCCAGCAGCCCGACAGGGGAGGGTGGTACGCAGTATTTT.

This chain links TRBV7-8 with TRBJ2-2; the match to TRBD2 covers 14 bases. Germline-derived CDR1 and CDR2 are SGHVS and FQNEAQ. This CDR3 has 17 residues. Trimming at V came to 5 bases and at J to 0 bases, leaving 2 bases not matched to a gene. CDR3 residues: CASSRTSGGPNTGELFF. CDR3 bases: TGTGCCAGCAGCCGGACTAGCGGGGGGCCGAACACCGGGGAGCTGTTTTTT.

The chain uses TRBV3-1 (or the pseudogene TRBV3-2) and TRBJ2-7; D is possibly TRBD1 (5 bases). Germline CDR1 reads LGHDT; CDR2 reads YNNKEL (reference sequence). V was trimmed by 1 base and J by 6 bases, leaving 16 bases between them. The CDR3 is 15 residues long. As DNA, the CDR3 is TGTGCCAGCAGCCAAGTCTCAACCAGGGCCTCCGAGCAGTACTTC. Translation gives CASSQVSTRASEQYF.

CDR3 sequence reads: CASTNSGGEGHIQYF. As DNA, the CDR3 is TGTGCCAGCACAAATTCCGGGGGCGAGGGTCACATTCAGTACTTC. The chain links TRBV7-9 to TRBJ2-4; the D call may be TRBD1 or TRBD2 (6 bases each). Trimming pared 7 bases from V and 8 bases from J, leaving 21 bases between. Germline V gene data show CDR1 as SEHNR and CDR2 as FQNEAQ (reference sequence). The CDR3 is 15 amino acids.

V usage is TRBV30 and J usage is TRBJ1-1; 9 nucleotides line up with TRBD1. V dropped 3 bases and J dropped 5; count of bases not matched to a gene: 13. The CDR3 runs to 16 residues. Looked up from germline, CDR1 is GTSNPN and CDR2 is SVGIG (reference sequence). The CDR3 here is CAWRRLTGGRVTEAFF. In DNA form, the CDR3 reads TGTGCCTGGAGGAGACTGACAGGGGGAAGGGTAACTGAAGCTTTCTTT.

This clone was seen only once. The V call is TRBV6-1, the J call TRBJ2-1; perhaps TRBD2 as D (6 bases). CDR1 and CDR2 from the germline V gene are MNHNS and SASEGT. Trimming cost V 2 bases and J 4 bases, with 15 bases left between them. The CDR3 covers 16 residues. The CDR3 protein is CASSESLAGTYNEQFF. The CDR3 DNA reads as TGTGCCAGCAGTGAATCACTAGCAGGAACATACAATGAGCAGTTCTTC.

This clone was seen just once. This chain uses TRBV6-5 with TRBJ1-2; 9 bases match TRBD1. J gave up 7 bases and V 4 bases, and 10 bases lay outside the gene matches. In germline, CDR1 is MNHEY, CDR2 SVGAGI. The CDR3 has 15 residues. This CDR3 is CASSLGGQGTSGYTF. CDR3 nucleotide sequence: TGTGCCAGCAGTTTGGGAGGACAGGGGACCTCTGGCTACACCTTC.

CDR3 region: CSGGGVESQETQYF. Here the CDR3 DNA reads TGCAGCGGGGGGGGAGTTGAAAGCCAAGAGACCCAGTACTTC. V and J are TRBV29-1 and TRBJ2-5, with 7 bases matching TRBD2. The length of the CDR3 is 14 residues. Germline trimming cut 7 bases from V and 1 base from J; bases unmatched to any gene: 9. Germline-derived CDR1 and CDR2 are SQVTM and ANQGSEA.

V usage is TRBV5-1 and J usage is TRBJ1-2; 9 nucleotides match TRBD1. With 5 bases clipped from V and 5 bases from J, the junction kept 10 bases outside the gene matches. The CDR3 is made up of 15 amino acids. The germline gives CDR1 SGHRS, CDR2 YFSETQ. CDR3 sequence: CASRFGTGKDYGYTF. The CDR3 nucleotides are TGCGCCAGCAGATTCGGGACAGGGAAGGATTATGGCTACACCTTC.